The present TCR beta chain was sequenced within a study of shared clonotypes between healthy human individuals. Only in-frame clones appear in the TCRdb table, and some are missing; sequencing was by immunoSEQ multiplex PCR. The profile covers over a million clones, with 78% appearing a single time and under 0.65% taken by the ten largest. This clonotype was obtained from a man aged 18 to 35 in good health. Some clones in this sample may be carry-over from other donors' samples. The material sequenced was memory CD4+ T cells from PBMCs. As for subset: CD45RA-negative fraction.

The CDR3 nucleotides are TGTGCCAGCAGCTTGGGACCCGCCGGCAATCAGCCCCAGCATTTT. Translating it yields CASSLGPAGNQPQHF. The rearrangement uses TRBV5-6 and TRBJ1-5; no firm D call. Trimming pared 0 bases from V and 2 bases from J, leaving 9 bases between. CDR3 length: 15 amino acids. CDR1 and CDR2 from the germline V gene are SGHDT and YYEEEE.